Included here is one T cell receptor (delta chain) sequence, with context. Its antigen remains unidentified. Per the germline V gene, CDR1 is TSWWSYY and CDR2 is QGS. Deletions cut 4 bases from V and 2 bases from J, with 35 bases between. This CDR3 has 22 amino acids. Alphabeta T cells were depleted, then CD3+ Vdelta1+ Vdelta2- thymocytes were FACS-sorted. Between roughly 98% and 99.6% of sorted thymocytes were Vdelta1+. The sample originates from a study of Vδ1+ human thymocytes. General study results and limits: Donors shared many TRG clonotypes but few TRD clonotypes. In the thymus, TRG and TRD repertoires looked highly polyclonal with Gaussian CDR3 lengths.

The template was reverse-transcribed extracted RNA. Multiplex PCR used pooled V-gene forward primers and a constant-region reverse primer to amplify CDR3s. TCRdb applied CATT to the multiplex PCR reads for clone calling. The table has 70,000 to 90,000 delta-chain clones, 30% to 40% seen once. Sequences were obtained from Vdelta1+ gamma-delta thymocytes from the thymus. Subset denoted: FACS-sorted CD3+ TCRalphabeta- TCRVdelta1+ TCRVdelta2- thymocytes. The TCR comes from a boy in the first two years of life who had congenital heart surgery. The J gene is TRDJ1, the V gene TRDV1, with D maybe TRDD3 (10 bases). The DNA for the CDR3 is TGTGCTCTTGGGGTCGCATCCTTCCTACGGCTACTGGGGGATCGCCCAACCGATAAACTCATCTTT. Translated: CALGVASFLRLLGDRPTDKLIF.